The 21 T cell receptor beta chains presented below share a single source sample, sequenced in a study of cytomegalovirus exposure and HLA in healthy donors. The method was immunoSEQ multiplex PCR; TCRdb's version includes in-frame clones alone and lacks a portion of them. The sample gives 200,000 or so clones, roughly 82% of which show up once; approximately 7% is in the top ten. The source material was PBMCs. The receptor source for this set is a young man in good health and CMV-seropositive.

This clone was counted between two and nine times. This chain links TRBV5-1 with TRBJ2-7, with D possibly matching TRBD1 (5 bases). Germline CDR1 reads SGHRS; CDR2 reads YFSETQ. This CDR3 has 13 residues. Trimming removed 3 bases at V and 3 bases at J, with 10 bases between. The CDR3 reads CASSSRTLYEQYF. CDR3 DNA sequence: TGCGCCAGCAGCTCACGGACACTCTACGAGCAGTACTTC.

V is TRBV9 and J is TRBJ2-5, with 9 bases identical to TRBD1. This CDR3 has 15 amino acids. Germline lookup yields CDR1 SGDLS and CDR2 YYNGEE. V trimming: 3 bases; J trimming: 5 bases; junction bases outside the gene matches: 8. The CDR3 reads CASSGIQGARETQYF. CDR3 nucleotides: TGTGCCAGCAGCGGGATACAGGGGGCAAGGGAGACCCAGTACTTC.

The chain has TRBV5-1 and TRBJ2-1; 12 bases line up with TRBD2. V was clipped by 0 bases and J by 8 bases; unmatched bases: 9. The germline V gene has CDR1 SGHRS and CDR2 YFSETQ. The CDR3 runs 17 residues. CDR3 sequence reads: CASSLEVGASGRDEQFF. The DNA for the CDR3 is TGCGCCAGCAGCTTGGAGGTTGGGGCTAGCGGGAGGGATGAGCAGTTCTTC.

In DNA form, the CDR3 reads TGTGCCAGCAGTTTAGGGGGAGGCGGGGAGCTGTTTTTT. Translating gives CASSLGGGGELFF. The genes are TRBV28 and TRBJ2-2; tentative D call: TRBD2 (6 bases). Deletions cut 2 bases from V and 7 bases from J, with 8 bases between. Looked up from germline, CDR1 is MDHEN and CDR2 is SYDVKM. CDR3 length equals 13 residues. Supplemented by reference TRBV28 and TRBJ2-2, the full variable domain reads DVKVTQSSRYLVKRTGEKVFLECVQDMDHENMFWYRQDPGLGLRLIYFSYDVKMKEKGDIPEGYSVSREKKERFSLILESASTNQTSMYLCASSLGGGGELFFGEGSRLTVL.

V and J are TRBV7-6 and TRBJ2-1; D is perhaps TRBD2 (6 bases). The V gene lost 2 bases and the J gene lost 6 bases, with 11 bases spanning the gap. The CDR3 extends over 14 amino acids. Per the germline V gene, CDR1 is SGHVS and CDR2 is FNYEAQ. CDR3 sequence reads: CASSLFGSSNEQFF. The CDR3 DNA sequence: TGTGCCAGCAGCTTATTCGGGAGCAGCAATGAGCAGTTCTTC. Complete variable domain (other parts from reference TRBV7-6 and TRBJ2-1): GAGVSQSPRYKVTKRGQDVALRCDPISGHVSLYWYRQALGQGPEFLTYFNYEAQQDKSGLPNDRFSAERPEGSISTLTIQRTEQRDSAMYRCASSLFGSSNEQFFGPGTRLTVL.

This clone was observed once. J is TRBJ2-3 and V is TRBV5-1; 7 bases map to TRBD2. Per the germline V gene, CDR1 is SGHRS and CDR2 is YFSETQ. V shed 3 bases and J 0 bases; nucleotides not matched to a gene: 4. This CDR3 has 15 residues. The CDR3 DNA sequence: TGCGCCAGCAGCTGGGGGGGAATAAGCACAGATACGCAGTATTTT. Translation: CASSWGGISTDTQYF. The full variable domain, completed using reference TRBV5-1 and TRBJ2-3, is KAGVTQTPRYLIKTRGQQVTLSCSPISGHRSVSWYQQTPGQGLQFLFEYFSETQRNKGNFPGRFSGRQFSNSRSEMNVSTLELGDSALYLCASSWGGISTDTQYFGPGTRLTVL.

The rearrangement joins TRBV9 to TRBJ2-1, with 12 bases that match TRBD2. The junction had 12 bases not matched to a gene; V was cut back by 0 bases and J by 5 bases. This CDR3 is built from 19 residues. CDR1 is SGDLS and CDR2 is YYNGEE in the germline V gene. The CDR3 spells CASSVGLAGGLGANNEQFF. The CDR3 region has the DNA TGTGCCAGCAGCGTAGGGCTAGCGGGAGGGCTGGGTGCCAACAATGAGCAGTTCTTC. Drawing the rest from reference TRBV9 and TRBJ2-1, the complete variable domain is DSGVTQTPKHLITATGQRVTLRCSPRSGDLSVYWYQQSLDQGLQFLIQYYNGEERAKGNILERFSAQQFPDLHSELNLSSLELGDSALYFCASSVGLAGGLGANNEQFFGPGTRLTVL.

The chain couples TRBV27 to TRBJ1-2; TRBD1 matches at 9 bases. This CDR3 has 15 residues. Germline V CDR1 and CDR2: MNHEY, SMNVEV (reference sequence). Trimming at V came to 5 bases and at J to 7 bases, leaving 11 bases not matched to a gene. CDR3 residues: CASSASQGAVSGYTF. The DNA for the CDR3 is TGTGCCAGCAGTGCCTCACAGGGGGCTGTAAGTGGCTACACCTTC.

The chain is built from TRBV27 and TRBJ2-1, with 10 bases fitting TRBD1. The V gene's germline CDR1 is MNHEY and CDR2 SMNVEV (reference sequence). The CDR3 consists of 17 residues. Trimming at V came to 6 bases and at J to 3 bases, leaving 11 bases not matched to a gene. The CDR3 spells CASRLRPRTGGYNEQFF. The CDR3 DNA is TGTGCCAGCAGATTAAGACCGAGGACAGGGGGCTACAATGAGCAGTTCTTC.

The chain has TRBV30 and TRBJ1-2; perhaps TRBD1 as D (5 bases). V gave up 0 bases and J gave up 7 bases, with 9 bases separating them. This CDR3 region has 12 residues. Looked up from germline, CDR1 is GTSNPN and CDR2 is SVGIG (reference sequence). The CDR3 DNA reads as TGTGCCTGGAGTGTGGGGCAGAGTGGCTACACCTTC. This sequence encodes CAWSVGQSGYTF.

The rearrangement uses TRBV27 and TRBJ2-5; 15 bases agree with TRBD2. Germline loops: CDR1 MNHEY, CDR2 SMNVEV (reference sequence). This CDR3 is 17 amino acids long. J gave up 4 bases and V 8 bases, and 11 bases lay outside the gene matches. Here the CDR3 reads CASRPRTSGRAGETQYF. Written as DNA, the CDR3 is TGTGCCAGCCGACCAAGGACTAGCGGGAGGGCCGGAGAGACCCAGTACTTC.

The chain is built from TRBV6-4 and TRBJ2-3; 7 bases match TRBD2. J was trimmed by 0 bases and V by 2 bases; bases with no gene match: 2. The length of the CDR3 is 15 residues. Germline V lookup: CDR1 MRHNA, CDR2 SNTAGT. CDR3 protein: CASSDGSGSTDTQYF. The CDR3 bases are TGTGCCAGCAGTGACGGTAGCGGGAGCACAGATACGCAGTATTTT.

About this clone itself: Germline is not matched at one junction end, which may reflect a read error. The V gene is TRBV19, the J gene TRBJ2-4; TRBD2 matches 10 bases. The length of the CDR3 is 16 residues. CDR1 LNHDA and CDR2 SQIVND come from the germline V gene (reference sequence). As DNA, the CDR3 is TGTGCCAGTAGTATTGGGCTAGCGGGAGTAGTTTCTTCATTGGACTTC. Translating it yields CASSIGLAGVVSSLDF.

This chain connects TRBV15 to TRBJ2-3, with 10 bases aligning to TRBD1. CDR1 is LNHNV and CDR2 is YYDKDF in the germline V gene (reference sequence). V lost 1 base to trimming and J lost 1 base; unmatched junction nucleotides: 2. The CDR3 totals 16 residues. CDR3: CATSRVGTGGTDTQYF. DNA of the CDR3: TGTGCCACCAGCAGAGTGGGGACAGGGGGCACAGATACGCAGTATTTT.

J is TRBJ1-1 and V is TRBV5-4; a weak D match, TRBD1 (6 bases). The CDR3 totals 13 residues. CDR1 and CDR2 (germline): SGHNT, YYREEE (reference sequence). The V end was cut by 2 bases, the J end by 12 bases, with 17 bases between. The CDR3 bases are TGTGCCAGCAGCTTCCAGGGGCCCAGTAATTCTTTCTTT. This gives the protein CASSFQGPSNSFF.

V usage is TRBV30 and J usage is TRBJ2-1; D is possibly TRBD2 (7 bases). V dropped 0 bases and J dropped 4 bases, with 13 bases sitting between them. In germline, CDR1 is GTSNPN, CDR2 SVGIG (reference sequence). The CDR3 has 15 amino acids. CDR3 in DNA: TGTGCCTGGAGTGTACAGGGACTACCTTACAATGAGCAGTTCTTC. It yields the protein CAWSVQGLPYNEQFF.

The rearrangement joins TRBV28 to TRBJ1-2; 7 nucleotides match TRBD1. J was trimmed by 10 bases and V by 7 bases; bases with no gene match: 12. CDR1 and CDR2 (germline): MDHEN, SYDVKM. The CDR3 is 13 residues long. The CDR3 DNA follows: TGTGCCAGCACCCCATCTGACAGGGATGTCTACACCTTC. It yields the protein CASTPSDRDVYTF.

The rearrangement links TRBV5-4 to TRBJ1-1; weak D call: TRBD1 (6 bases). Germline V lookup: CDR1 SGHNT, CDR2 YYREEE (reference sequence). Trimming left V 6 bases short and J 1 base short, with 13 bases between. CDR3 length equals 14 residues. The CDR3 region has the DNA TGTGCCAGCACCCCCAAACAGGGGAACACTGAAGCTTTCTTT. This translates into CASTPKQGNTEAFF.

The V call is TRBV6-5, the J call TRBJ1-4; 9 nucleotides match TRBD1. Germline assignment: CDR1 MNHEY and CDR2 SVGAGI. CDR3 size: 14 residues. After removal of 6 bases from V and 11 bases from J, the junction contained 10 bases not matched to a gene. The CDR3 region has the DNA TGTGCCAGCAGACCCGGGACAGGGTCAAATAAACTGTTTTTT. The encoded protein is CASRPGTGSNKLFF.

This clone was picked up a small number of times. The chain links TRBV30 to TRBJ2-5; 7 bases match TRBD2. The CDR3 has 13 residues. The V gene end was trimmed by 3 bases and the J gene end by 5 bases; junction bases not matched to a gene: 6. Germline V CDR1 and CDR2: GTSNPN, SVGIG (reference sequence). DNA of the CDR3: TGTGCCTGGAGCCGGCGGGAGCGGGAGACCCAGTACTTC. It codes for CAWSRRERETQYF. The full variable domain, completed using reference TRBV30 and TRBJ2-5, is SQTIHQWPATLVQPVGSPLSLECTVEGTSNPNLYWYRQAAGRGLQLLFYSVGIGQISSEVPQNLSASRPQDRQFILSSKKLLLSDSGFYLCAWSRRERETQYFGPGTRLLVL.

This chain connects TRBV30 to TRBJ1-5; D might be TRBD1 (5 bases). The CDR3 extends over 14 amino acids. Looked up from germline, CDR1 is GTSNPN and CDR2 is SVGIG (reference sequence). Deletions cut 1 base from V and 3 bases from J, with 10 bases between. CDR3 DNA sequence: TGTGCCTGGAGTGCCCAGGGTACCAATCAGCCCCAGCATTTT. Protein: CAWSAQGTNQPQHF.